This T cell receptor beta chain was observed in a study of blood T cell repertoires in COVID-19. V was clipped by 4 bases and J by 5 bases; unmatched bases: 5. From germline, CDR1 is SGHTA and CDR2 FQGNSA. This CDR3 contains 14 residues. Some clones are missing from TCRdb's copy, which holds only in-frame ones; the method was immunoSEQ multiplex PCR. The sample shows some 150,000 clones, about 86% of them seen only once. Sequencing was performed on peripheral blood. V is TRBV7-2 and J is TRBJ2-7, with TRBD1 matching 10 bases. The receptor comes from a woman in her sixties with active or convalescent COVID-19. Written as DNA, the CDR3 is TGTGCCAGCAGCTCCGGGACAGGGGCACACGAGCAGTACTTC. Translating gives CASSSGTGAHEQYF.